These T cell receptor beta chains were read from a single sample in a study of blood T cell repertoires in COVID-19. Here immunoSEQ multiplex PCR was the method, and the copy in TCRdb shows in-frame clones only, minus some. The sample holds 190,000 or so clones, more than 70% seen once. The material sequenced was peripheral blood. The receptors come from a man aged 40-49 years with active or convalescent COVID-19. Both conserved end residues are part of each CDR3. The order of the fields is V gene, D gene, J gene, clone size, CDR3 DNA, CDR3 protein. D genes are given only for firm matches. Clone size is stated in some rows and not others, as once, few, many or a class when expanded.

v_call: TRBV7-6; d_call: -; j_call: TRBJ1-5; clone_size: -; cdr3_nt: TGTGCCAGCAGCTTTGTCGGCTTTGAGACAACCAGAAACTCTAGCAATCAGCCCCAGCATTTT; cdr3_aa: CASSFVGFETTRNSSNQPQHF
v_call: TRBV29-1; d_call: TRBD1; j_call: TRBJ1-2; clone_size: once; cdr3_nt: TGCAGCGTAGGGGACAGGGGAGGATGGGGCTACACCTTC; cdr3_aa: CSVGDRGGWGYTF
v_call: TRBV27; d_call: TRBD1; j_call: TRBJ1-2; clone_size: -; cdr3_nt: TGTGCCAGCAGTTTTCATACAGGGGGCGTTTATGGCTACACCTTC; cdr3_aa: CASSFHTGGVYGYTF
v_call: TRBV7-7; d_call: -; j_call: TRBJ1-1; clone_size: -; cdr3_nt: TGTGCTAGCAGCTTAGGGCAGGGGTCGAAAGCTTTCTTT; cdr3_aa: CASSLGQGSKAFF
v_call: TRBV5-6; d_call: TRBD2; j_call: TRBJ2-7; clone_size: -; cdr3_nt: TGTGCCAGCAGCCCTACGACTAGCGGGGACTCCTACGAGCAGTACTTC; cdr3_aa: CASSPTTSGDSYEQYF
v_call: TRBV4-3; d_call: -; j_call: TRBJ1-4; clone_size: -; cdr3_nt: TGCGCCAGCAGCCAAGCGAGGCAGGGCGGAAAACTGTTTTTT; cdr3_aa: CASSQARQGGKLFF
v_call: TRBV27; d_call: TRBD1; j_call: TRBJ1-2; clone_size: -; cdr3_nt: TGTGCCAGCAGTCCCGGACAGGGGTCCTATGGCTACACCTTC; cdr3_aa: CASSPGQGSYGYTF
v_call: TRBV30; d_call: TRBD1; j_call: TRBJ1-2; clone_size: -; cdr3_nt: TGTGCCTGGAGTGGGACAGGGAGAGCTAACTATGGCTACACCTTC; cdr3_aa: CAWSGTGRANYGYTF
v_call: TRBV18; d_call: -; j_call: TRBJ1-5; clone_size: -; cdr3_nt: TGTGCCAGCTCACCAGGGGGCGATCAGCCCCAGCATTTT; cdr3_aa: CASSPGGDQPQHF
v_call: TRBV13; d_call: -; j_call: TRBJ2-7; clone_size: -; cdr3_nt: TGTGCCAGCAGCCTAAGGACAATTTCCTACGAGCAGTACTTC; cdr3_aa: CASSLRTISYEQYF
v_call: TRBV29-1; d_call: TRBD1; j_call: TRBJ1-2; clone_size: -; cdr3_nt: TGCAGCGTATTGGCACCGGGACAGGGGGACTATGGCTACACCTTC; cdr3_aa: CSVLAPGQGDYGYTF
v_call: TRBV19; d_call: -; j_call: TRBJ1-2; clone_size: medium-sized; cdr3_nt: TGTGCCAGTAGTATAGGCGGTGGCGCTGCTAACTATGGCTACACCTTC; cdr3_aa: CASSIGGGAANYGYTF
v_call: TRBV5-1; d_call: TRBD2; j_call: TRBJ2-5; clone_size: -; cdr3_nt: TGCGCCAGCAGCCCCGGACTAGCGGCGGAGACCCAGTACTTC; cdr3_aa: CASSPGLAAETQYF
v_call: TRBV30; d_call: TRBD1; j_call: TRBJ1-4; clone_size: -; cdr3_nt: TGTGCCTGGAGCCCTACCCGGGACAGGGTGAATGAAAAACTGTTTTTT; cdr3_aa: CAWSPTRDRVNEKLFF
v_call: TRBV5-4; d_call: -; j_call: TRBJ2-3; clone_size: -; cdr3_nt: TGTGCCAGCAGCTTCGTCGGTAACACAGATACGCAGTATTTT; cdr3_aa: CASSFVGNTDTQYF
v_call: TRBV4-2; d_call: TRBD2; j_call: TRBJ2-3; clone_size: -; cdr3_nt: TGTGCCAGCAGCCAACCTGCTAGCGGGGACACAGATACGCAGTATTTT; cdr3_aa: CASSQPASGDTDTQYF
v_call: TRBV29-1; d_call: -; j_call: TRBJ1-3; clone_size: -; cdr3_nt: TGCAGCGTTGAAGACATGGAGGAAACTGGAAACACCATATATTTT; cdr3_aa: CSVEDMEETGNTIYF
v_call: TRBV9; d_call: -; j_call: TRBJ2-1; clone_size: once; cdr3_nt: TGTGCCAGCAGCGTGGACGGGACACGATACAATGAGCAGTTCTTC; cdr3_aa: CASSVDGTRYNEQFF
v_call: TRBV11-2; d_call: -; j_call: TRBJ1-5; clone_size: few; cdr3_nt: TGTGCCAGCAGCTTAGGAACAGGGTACAATCAGCCCCAGCATTTT; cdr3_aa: CASSLGTGYNQPQHF
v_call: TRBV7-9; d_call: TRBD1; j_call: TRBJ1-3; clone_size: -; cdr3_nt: TGTGCCAGCAGATATGACAGGGATGGAAACACCATATATTTT; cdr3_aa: CASRYDRDGNTIYF
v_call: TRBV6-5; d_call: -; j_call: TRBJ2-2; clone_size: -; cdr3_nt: TGTGCCAGCAGATCACAGGGTTTCTACCCCGGGGAGCTGTTTTTT; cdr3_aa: CASRSQGFYPGELFF
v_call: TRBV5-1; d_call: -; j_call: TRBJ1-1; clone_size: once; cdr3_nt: TGCGCCAGCAGCTTGACTCCAGGTACTGAAGCTTTCTTT; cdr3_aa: CASSLTPGTEAFF
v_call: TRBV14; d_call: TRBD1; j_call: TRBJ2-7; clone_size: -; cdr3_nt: TGTGCCAGCAGCCCCTGGACAGGGCGGGGCGAGCAGTACTTC; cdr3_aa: CASSPWTGRGEQYF
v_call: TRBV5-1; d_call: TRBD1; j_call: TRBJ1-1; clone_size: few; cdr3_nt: TGCGCCAGCAGCTTGGCCCCCGGGACAGGGGCGACTGAAGCTTTCTTT; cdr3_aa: CASSLAPGTGATEAFF
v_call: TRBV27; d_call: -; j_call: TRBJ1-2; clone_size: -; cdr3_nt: TGTGCCAGCAGTTTCTCCCCGGGGGGGCCCCCCTATGGCTACACCTTC; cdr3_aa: CASSFSPGGPPYGYTF
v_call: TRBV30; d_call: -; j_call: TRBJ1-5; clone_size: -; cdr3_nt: TGTGCCTGGAGCGGGGGGGTGGATCAGCCCCAGCATTTT; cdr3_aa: CAWSGGVDQPQHF
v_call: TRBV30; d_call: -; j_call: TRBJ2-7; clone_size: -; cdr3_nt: TGTGCCTGGAGTCCGGGTGTTGCCCTATACGAGCAGTACTTC; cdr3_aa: CAWSPGVALYEQYF
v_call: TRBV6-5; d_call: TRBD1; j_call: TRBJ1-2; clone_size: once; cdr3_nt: TGTGCCAGCGGCGTGGGACAGGGGGCAGTTGGCTACACCTTC; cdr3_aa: CASGVGQGAVGYTF
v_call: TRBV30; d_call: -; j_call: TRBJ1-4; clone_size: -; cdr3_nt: TGTGCCTGGAGTGTACTTTCCAGGGGTCGGGGTGAAAAACTGTTTTTT; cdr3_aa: CAWSVLSRGRGEKLFF
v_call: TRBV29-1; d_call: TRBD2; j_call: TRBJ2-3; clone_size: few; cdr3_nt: TGCAGCGTTATCCGGGACTACACAGATACGCAGTATTTT; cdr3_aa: CSVIRDYTDTQYF
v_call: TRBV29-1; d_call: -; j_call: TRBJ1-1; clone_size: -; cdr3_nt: TGCAGCGTTGAACGGGCGGGGACTGAAGCTTTCTTT; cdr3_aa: CSVERAGTEAFF
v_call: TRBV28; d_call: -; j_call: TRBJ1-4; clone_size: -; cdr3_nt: TGTGCCAGCAGTTTACCGGGAGTTTCTACTAATGAAAAACTGTTTTTT; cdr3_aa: CASSLPGVSTNEKLFF
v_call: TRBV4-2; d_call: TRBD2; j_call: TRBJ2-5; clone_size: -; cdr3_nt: TGTGCCAGCAGCCAAGCTGCTAGCGGGGGGACCTTCAGAGGGGAGACCCAGTACTTC; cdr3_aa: CASSQAASGGTFRGETQYF
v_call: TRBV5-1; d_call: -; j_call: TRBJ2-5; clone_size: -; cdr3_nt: TGCGCCAGCAGTTATGGGGCTAGCGACCAAGAGACCCAGTACTTC; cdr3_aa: CASSYGASDQETQYF
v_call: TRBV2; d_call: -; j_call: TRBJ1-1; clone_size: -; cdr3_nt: TGTGCCAGCACAGTCGGGACTGAAGCTTTCTTT; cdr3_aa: CASTVGTEAFF
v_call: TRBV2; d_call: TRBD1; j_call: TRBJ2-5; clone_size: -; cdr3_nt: TGTGCCAGCAGCGTAGACAGGGCTCAAGAGACCCAGTACTTC; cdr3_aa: CASSVDRAQETQYF
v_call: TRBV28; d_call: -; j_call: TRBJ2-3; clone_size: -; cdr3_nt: TGTGCCGAGGGGGTTAGCACAGATACGCAGTATTTT; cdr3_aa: CAEGVSTDTQYF
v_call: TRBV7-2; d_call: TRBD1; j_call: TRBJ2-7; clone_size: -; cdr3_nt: TGTGCCAGCAGCTTAGTAACCGGACAGGTCTACGAGCAGTACTTC; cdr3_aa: CASSLVTGQVYEQYF
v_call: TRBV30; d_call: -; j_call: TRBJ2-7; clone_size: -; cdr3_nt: TGTGCCGCCCAGGTTGGCGGGGGCCCCAATTTTTACGAGCAGTACTTC; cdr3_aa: CAAQVGGGPNFYEQYF
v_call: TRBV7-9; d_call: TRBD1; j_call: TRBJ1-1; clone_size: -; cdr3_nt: TGTGCCAGCAGCGAACTCACAGGGGATGAGACTGAAGCTTTCTTT; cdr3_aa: CASSELTGDETEAFF
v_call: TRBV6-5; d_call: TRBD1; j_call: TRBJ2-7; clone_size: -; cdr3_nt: TGTGCCAGCAGTTCCCCCCTTGGGACAGGATGGGAGCAGTACTTC; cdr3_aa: CASSSPLGTGWEQYF
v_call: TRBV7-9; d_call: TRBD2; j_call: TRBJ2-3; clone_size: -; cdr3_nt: TGTGCCAGCAGCAAAGCCAGCGGGGACACAGATACGCAGTATTTT; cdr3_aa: CASSKASGDTDTQYF
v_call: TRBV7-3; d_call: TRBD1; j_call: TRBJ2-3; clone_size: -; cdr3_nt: TGTGCCAGCAGCTCTTCCGGGACAGGGGATGGGAGAGATACGCAGTATTTT; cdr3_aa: CASSSSGTGDGRDTQYF
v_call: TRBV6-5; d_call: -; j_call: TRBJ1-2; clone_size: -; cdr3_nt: TGTGCCAGCAGTTACTATGGAGGGGTCGGCTACACCTTC; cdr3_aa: CASSYYGGVGYTF
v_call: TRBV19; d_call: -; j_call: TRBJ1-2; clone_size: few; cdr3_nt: TGTGCCAGTAGTATGAGAGCCCCCGGGGGGGATCAAACCTATGGCTACACCTTC; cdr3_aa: CASSMRAPGGDQTYGYTF
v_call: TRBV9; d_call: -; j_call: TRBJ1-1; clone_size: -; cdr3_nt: TGTGCCAGCAGCGTAGTTTTAGGGGACACTGAAGCTTTCTTT; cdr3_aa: CASSVVLGDTEAFF
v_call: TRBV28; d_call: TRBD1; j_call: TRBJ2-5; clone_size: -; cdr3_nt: TGTGCCAGCAGTTCGGCGGGACAGGGTAGGGAGACCCAGTACTTC; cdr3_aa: CASSSAGQGRETQYF
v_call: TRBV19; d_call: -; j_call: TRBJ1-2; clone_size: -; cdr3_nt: TGTGCCAGTAGTATAGTCCGGAACTATGGCTACACCTTC; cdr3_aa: CASSIVRNYGYTF